Listed here is a single T cell receptor (beta chain). Its antigen remains unknown. One entry per CDR3 protein results from TCRdb running MiXCR on the 5' RACE reads. The sample consists of 1.5 million to 2 million distinct CDR3 sequences, about 32% of them appearing once. The CDR3 extends over 16 amino acids. Germline CDR1 reads MGHRA; CDR2 reads YSYEKL. Trimming took off 4 bases at V and 5 bases at J, with 17 bases between the two ends. All donors comprised healthy Caucasians. This sample is drawn from a study of identical twins. Study observations and caveats: Low generation probability was overrepresented in out-of-frame alpha sequences shared by twins. Because invariant MAIT and iNKT cells could be present, zero-insertion analyses could be partly confounded. With monozygotic twins, out-of-frame TCR alpha sharing exceeded what models estimated.

The sequence came from a newborn girl in good health. This chain connects TRBV4-1 to TRBJ2-2; no clear D. Specimen: cord blood. For the CDR3, the DNA is TGCGCCAGCAGCCCAAAATGGTCCGTAGGGACCGGGGAGCTGTTTTTT. Encoded protein: CASSPKWSVGTGELFF.